Sequencing of this TCR beta chain was carried out in a study of identical twins. Study-wide findings and caveats: Out-of-frame alpha sequences shared by twins showed excess low generation probability.

TCRdb reprocessed the 5' RACE reads with MiXCR, giving one entry per CDR3 protein. This sample has about 690,000 distinct CDR3 sequences, with approximately 6% found just once. This CDR3 region has 13 residues. This clonotype has more than one count but fewer than ten. Its antigen is unidentified. This receptor was obtained from a man aged 18 to 30 in good health. The sample comprised naive T cells sorted from blood. The V call is TRBV21-1, the J call TRBJ2-7; the table's D call, TRBD2, was not checked against the DNA. TRBV21-1 is reported as a pseudogene. The CDR3 bases are TGTGCCAGCAGCAACCTAGCGGGAGACGAGCAGTACGTC. Encoded protein: CASSNLAGDEQYV.